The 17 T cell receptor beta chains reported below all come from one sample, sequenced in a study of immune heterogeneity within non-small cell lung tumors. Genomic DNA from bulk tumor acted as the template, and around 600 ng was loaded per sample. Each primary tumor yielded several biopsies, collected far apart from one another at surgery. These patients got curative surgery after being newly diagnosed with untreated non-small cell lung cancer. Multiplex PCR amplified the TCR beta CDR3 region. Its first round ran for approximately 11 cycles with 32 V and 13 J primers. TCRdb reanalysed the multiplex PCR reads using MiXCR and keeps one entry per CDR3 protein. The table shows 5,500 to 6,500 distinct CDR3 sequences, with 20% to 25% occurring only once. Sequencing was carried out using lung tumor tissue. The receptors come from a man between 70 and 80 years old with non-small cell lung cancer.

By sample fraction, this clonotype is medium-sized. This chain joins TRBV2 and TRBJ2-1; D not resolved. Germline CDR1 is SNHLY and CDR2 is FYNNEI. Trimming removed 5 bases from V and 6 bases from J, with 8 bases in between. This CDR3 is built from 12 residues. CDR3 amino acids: CASSPPRNEQFF. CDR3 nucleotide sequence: TGTGCCAGCAGTCCTCCCCGCAATGAGCAGTTCTTC.

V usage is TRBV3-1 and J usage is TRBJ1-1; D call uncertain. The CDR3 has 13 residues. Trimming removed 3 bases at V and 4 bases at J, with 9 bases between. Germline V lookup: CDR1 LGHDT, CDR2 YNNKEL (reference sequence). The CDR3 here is CASSQGLRTEAFF. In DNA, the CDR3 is TGTGCCAGCAGCCAGGGGTTGCGCACTGAAGCTTTCTTT.

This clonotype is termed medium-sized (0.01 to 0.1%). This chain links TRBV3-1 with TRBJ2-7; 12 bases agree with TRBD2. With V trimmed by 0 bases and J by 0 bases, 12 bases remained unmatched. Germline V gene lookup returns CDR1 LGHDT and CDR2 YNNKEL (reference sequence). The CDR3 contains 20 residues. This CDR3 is CASSQDQGGLAGSSSYEQYF. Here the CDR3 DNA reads TGTGCCAGCAGCCAAGATCAGGGGGGACTAGCGGGCTCTTCCTCCTACGAGCAGTACTTC.

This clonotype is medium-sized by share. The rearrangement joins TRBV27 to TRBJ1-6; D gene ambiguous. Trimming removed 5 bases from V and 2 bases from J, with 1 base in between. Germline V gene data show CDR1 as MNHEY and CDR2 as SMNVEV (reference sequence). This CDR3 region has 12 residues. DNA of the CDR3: TGTGCCAGCAGTCCCTATAATTCACCCCTCCACTTT. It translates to CASSPYNSPLHF.

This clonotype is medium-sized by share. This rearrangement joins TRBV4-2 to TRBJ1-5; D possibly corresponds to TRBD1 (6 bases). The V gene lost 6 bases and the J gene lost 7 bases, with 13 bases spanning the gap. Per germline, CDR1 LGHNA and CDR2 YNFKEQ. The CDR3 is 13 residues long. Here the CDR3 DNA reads TGTGCCAGCAGTCGGGGGGGGGCGCAGCCCCAGCATTTT. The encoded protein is CASSRGGAQPQHF.

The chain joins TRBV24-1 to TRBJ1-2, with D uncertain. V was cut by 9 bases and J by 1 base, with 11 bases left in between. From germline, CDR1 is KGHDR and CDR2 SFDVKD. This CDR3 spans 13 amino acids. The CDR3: CATEGGNNYGYTF. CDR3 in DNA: TGTGCCACCGAGGGAGGGAATAACTATGGCTACACCTTC.

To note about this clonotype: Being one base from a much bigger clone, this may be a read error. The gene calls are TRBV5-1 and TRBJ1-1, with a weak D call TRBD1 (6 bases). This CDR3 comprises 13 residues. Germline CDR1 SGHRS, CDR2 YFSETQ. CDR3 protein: CASRLDRNTEAFF. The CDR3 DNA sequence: TGCGCCAGCAGATTGGACAGGAACACTGAAGCTTTCTTT.

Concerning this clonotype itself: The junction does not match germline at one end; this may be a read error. CDR3 in DNA: TGTGCCAGCTCACCCAGACAGGGAGTCGACACCGGGGAGCTGCTTTTT. Encoded protein: CASSPRQGVDTGELLF. The V and J genes are TRBV18 and TRBJ2-2; 7 nucleotides agree with TRBD1. Germline CDR1 KGHSH, CDR2 LQKENI. The CDR3 length is 16 residues. The entire variable domain, with the rest obtained from reference TRBV18 and TRBJ2-2, is as follows: NAGVMQNPRHLVRRRGQEARLRCSPMKGHSHVYWYRQLPEEGLKFMVYLQKENIIDESGMPKERFSAEFPKEGPSILRIQQVVRGDSAAYFCASSPRQGVDTGELLFGEGSRLTVL.

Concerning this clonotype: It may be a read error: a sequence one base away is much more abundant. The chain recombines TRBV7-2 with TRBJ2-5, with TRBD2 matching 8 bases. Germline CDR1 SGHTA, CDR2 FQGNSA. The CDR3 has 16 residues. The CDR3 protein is CDSSLRGGRNQETQYF. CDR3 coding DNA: TGTGACAGCAGCCTACGGGGGGGCCGGAATCAAGAGACCCAGTACTTC.

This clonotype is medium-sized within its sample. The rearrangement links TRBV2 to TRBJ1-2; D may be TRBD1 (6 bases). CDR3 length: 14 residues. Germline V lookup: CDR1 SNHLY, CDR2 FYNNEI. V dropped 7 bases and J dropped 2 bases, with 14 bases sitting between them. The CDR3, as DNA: TGTGCCAGCATCGGACAGTCATCGAACTATGGCTACACCTTC. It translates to CASIGQSSNYGYTF.

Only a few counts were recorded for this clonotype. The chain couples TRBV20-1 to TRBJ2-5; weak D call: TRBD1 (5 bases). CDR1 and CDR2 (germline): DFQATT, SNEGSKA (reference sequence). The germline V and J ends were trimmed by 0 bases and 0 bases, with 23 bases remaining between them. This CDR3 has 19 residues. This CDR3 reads CSARDLFRVSLWYQETQYF. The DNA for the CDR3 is TGCAGTGCTAGAGATTTGTTCAGGGTCAGTCTTTGGTACCAAGAGACCCAGTACTTC.

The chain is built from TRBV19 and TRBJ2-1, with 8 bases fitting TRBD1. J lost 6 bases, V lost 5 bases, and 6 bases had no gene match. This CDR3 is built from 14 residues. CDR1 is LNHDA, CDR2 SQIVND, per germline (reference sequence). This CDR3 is CASSWRTGSNEQFF. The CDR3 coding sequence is TGTGCCAGTAGTTGGAGGACAGGGTCCAATGAGCAGTTCTTC.

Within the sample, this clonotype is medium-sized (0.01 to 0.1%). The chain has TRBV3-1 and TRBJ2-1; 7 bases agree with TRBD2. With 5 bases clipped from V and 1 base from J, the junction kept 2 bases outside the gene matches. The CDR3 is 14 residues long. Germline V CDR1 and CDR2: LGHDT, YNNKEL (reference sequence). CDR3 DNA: TGTGCCAGCAGCGGTAGCGGGTCCTACAATGAGCAGTTCTTC. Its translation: CASSGSGSYNEQFF.

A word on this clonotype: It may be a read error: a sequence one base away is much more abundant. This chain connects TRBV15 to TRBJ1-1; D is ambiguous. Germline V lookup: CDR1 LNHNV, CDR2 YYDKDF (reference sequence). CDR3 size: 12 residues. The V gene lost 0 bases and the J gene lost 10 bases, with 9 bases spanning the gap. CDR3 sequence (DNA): TGTGCCACCAGCAGAGAGGCCCACGGAGCTTTCTTT. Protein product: CATSREAHGAFF.

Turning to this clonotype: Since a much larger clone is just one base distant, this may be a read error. DNA of the CDR3: TGTGCCAGCAGCTTAGGGACAGGGGGCAGGTACGAGCAGTACTTC. It yields the protein CASSLGTGGRYEQYF. The J gene is TRBJ2-7, the V gene TRBV7-2; 11 bases agree with TRBD1. The CDR3 contains 15 residues. V shed 1 base, J shed 4 bases, and the junction held 3 bases outside the gene matches. Germline V gives CDR1 SGHTA, CDR2 FQGNSA.

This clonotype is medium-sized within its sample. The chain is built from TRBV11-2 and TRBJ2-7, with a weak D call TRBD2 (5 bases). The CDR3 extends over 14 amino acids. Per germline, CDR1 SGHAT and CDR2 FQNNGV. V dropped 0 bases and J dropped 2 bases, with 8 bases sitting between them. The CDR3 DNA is TGTGCCAGCAGCTTAGATGGGAGTACCTACGAGCAGTACTTC. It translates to CASSLDGSTYEQYF.

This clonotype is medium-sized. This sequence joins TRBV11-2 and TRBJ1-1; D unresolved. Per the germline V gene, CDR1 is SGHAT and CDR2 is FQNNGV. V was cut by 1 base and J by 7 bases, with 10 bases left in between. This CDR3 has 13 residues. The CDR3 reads CASSLGFDREAFF. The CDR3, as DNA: TGTGCCAGCAGCTTAGGGTTCGACCGTGAAGCTTTCTTT. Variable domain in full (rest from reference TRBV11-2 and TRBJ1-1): EAGVAQSPRYKIIEKRQSVAFWCNPISGHATLYWYQQILGQGPKLLIQFQNNGVVDDSQLPKDRFSAERLKGVDSTLKIQPAKLEDSAVYLCASSLGFDREAFFGQGTRLTVV.